This T cell receptor beta chain was sequenced for a study of OX40 agonist ivuxolimab in advanced cancers. Notes on the research overall: Ivuxolimab was a fully human IgG2 agonistic monoclonal antibody targeting the costimulatory receptor OX40 (CD134). Intravenous ivuxolimab was administered to patients every 2 weeks at six dose levels: 0.01, 0.1, 0.3, 1.5, 3 and 10 mg/kg. Of the 50 to 55 dose-escalation patients, hepatocellular carcinoma was present in about 20, melanoma in roughly 15, renal cell carcinoma in 9 and head and neck cancer in 9. In the dose-escalation cohort, more than 80% of patients were male, and the mean age was around 60 years with a range of roughly 23 to 90. Prior anti-PD-1, anti-PD-L1 or anti-CTLA-4 therapy was permitted, and 40% of dose-escalation patients had received checkpoint inhibitors. Partial responses occurred in three dose-escalation patients: two with cutaneous melanoma and one with hepatocellular carcinoma. Peripheral TCRbeta sequencing was intended to test whether TCR sequence diversity was altered and clonal T-cell expansion was caused by ivuxolimab. The paper reports the monotherapy dose-escalation portion (N of about 54 patients) of the phase I ivuxolimab trial. Broader findings and caveats from the paper: Partial responders in the 0.1-3.0 mg/kg groups had among the lowest normalized peripheral clonal expansion, especially among CD8+ T cells. The antigen specificity of the peripheral T cells that underwent clonal expansion was not determined. At doses of 0.1 to 3.0 mg/kg, clonal expansion of both CD4+ and CD8+ blood T cells was observed from baseline to week 6. Low levels of normalized T-cell clonal expansion were also seen in some nonresponding patients. After ivuxolimab, CD8+ T cells had more expanded clones than CD4+ T cells on average.

A note on this clone: The specificity of this receptor is unknown. No base quality information exists; no much larger clone differs at one position.

The trial excluded patients who had a history of autoimmune disease or who were on systemic immunosuppression. Peripheral blood for TCR sequencing was drawn from every dose cohort at baseline, at cycle 4 day 1 and at cycle 7 day 1. Samples were obtained from an open-label, multicenter, first-in-human phase I dose-escalation trial of ivuxolimab. Adults with locally advanced or metastatic melanoma, renal cell carcinoma, hepatocellular carcinoma or head and neck squamous cell carcinoma were enrolled in the trial. CD4+ and CD8+ T cells were sorted separately from peripheral blood before TCR sequencing. For CDR1 and CDR2, the germline V gene (reference sequence) lists LNHNV and YYDKDF. The CDR3, from cysteine to phenylalanine, totals 13 residues. Only the CDR3 portion is preserved as DNA: 39 bases, with reading frame beginning at the first base. V loses 9 bases of germline sequence and J loses 6 bases, and the interval between the two ends is 14 bases.

To sequence the TCRbeta CDR3 region, genomic DNA was isolated from the sorted cells. The immunoSEQ Assay was used for sequencing of TCRbeta CDR3 regions. TCRdb took this table from immuneACCESS and kept in-frame rearrangements with V and J called. Such tables lack part of the clones; where checked against another copy, unresolved V genes explain under half of the gap, and the rest is unexplained. The sample profile shows 40,000 or so clones; 92% of them were found once. The top ten constitute roughly a fifth of the sample. The chain employs TRBV15 and TRBJ2-2; a confident D gene designation cannot be given. The source was CD4+ or CD8+ T cells sorted from blood, collected in a trial of the OX40 agonist ivuxolimab. The receptor comes from an adult with an advanced solid tumor such as melanoma, head and neck, liver or kidney cancer. The CDR3 sequence is CATQYMTSGELFF. The sequence in DNA is TGTGCCACGCAGTACATGACCTCCGGGGAGCTGTTTTTT.